These 11 T cell receptor beta chains originate from one sample sequenced in a study of cytomegalovirus exposure and HLA in healthy donors. It was with 60 Vbeta and 13 Jbeta primers that the PCR ran. Method: immunoSEQ multiplex PCR; TCRdb's copy keeps in-frame clones and lacks some. The sample records under 200,000 clones, around 68% being singletons. The sample consisted of PBMCs. These receptors all stem from a girl aged 10-17 years in good health and CMV-seronegative.

This clone was picked up one time. The chain combines TRBV10-3 with TRBJ2-2; 7 bases are a match to TRBD2. Germline V gene lookup returns CDR1 ENHRY and CDR2 SYGVKD. This CDR3 spans 14 amino acids. The trim removed 11 bases at V and 5 bases at J, leaving 11 bases unmatched. The CDR3 sequence is CASEQGGRTGELFF. The CDR3 DNA reads as TGTGCCTCTGAGCAGGGCGGGAGAACCGGGGAGCTGTTTTTT.

The chain's CDR3 is CASSGNTGVSGSPLHF. DNA for the CDR3: TGTGCCAGCAGCGGAAATACAGGGGTCTCTGGTTCACCCCTCCACTTT. V is TRBV7-9 and J is TRBJ1-6; 7 bases fit TRBD1. CDR3 length: 16 amino acids. V shed 5 bases and J 9 bases; nucleotides not matched to a gene: 13. From germline, CDR1 is SEHNR and CDR2 FQNEAQ (reference sequence).

The chain combines TRBV4-1 with TRBJ1-6; possibly TRBD1 for D (5 bases). This CDR3 is built from 15 residues. Trimming shortened V by 4 bases and J by 8 bases, and 15 bases separated the two germline ends. Germline V gene lookup returns CDR1 MGHRA and CDR2 YSYEKL. In DNA form, the CDR3 reads TGCGCCAGCAGCCCCGGGGGAGGAGGGGATTCACCCCTCCACTTT. Its protein product is CASSPGGGGDSPLHF.

Written as DNA, the CDR3 is TGTGCCAGCAGCGACCTAGACAGGGACGAAGACAATGAGCAGTTCTTC. Encoded protein: CASSDLDRDEDNEQFF. V usage is TRBV5-6 and J usage is TRBJ2-1, with TRBD1 identical over 7 bases. V lost 4 bases and J lost 5; bases outside the gene matches: 12. The germline V gene has CDR1 SGHDT and CDR2 YYEEEE. This CDR3 has 16 residues.

J is TRBJ1-5 and V is TRBV19; D is ambiguous. With 7 bases removed from V and 6 bases from J, the gap between germline ends came to 13 bases. Germline lookup yields CDR1 LNHDA and CDR2 SQIVND (reference sequence). CDR3 size: 13 residues. CDR3 DNA sequence: TGTGCCAGTACCAGACCCGGGGTTCAGCCCCAGCATTTT. Translation: CASTRPGVQPQHF.

J is TRBJ2-5 and V is TRBV10-3; 8 bases map to TRBD1. The CDR3 has 15 amino acids. Germline V gene sequence: CDR1 ENHRY, CDR2 SYGVKD. J gave up 6 bases and V 2 bases, and 8 bases lay outside the gene matches. CDR3 in DNA: TGTGCCATCAGTGAGCCGGACAGGGCCATACAGACCCAGTACTTC. Translation: CAISEPDRAIQTQYF.

In nucleotides, the CDR3 is TGTGCCAGTAGTATGCGGGGGCCCTACAATGAGCAGTTCTTC. Translated, it gives CASSMRGPYNEQFF. The chain recombines TRBV19 with TRBJ2-1; TRBD2 is a possible D gene (7 bases). V lost 3 bases to trimming and J lost 2 bases, with 8 bases between them. Germline V lookup: CDR1 LNHDA, CDR2 SQIVND (reference sequence). The CDR3 covers 14 residues. Based on the CDR3 plus reference TRBV19 and TRBJ2-1, the full variable domain is DGGITQSPKYLFRKEGQNVTLSCEQNLNHDAMYWYRQDPGQGLRLIYYSQIVNDFQKGDIAEGYSVSREKKESFPLTVTSAQKNPTAFYLCASSMRGPYNEQFFGPGTRLTVL.

The chain joins TRBV20-1 to TRBJ2-1; no definite D call. Germline values: CDR1 DFQATT, CDR2 SNEGSKA (reference sequence). The V gene lost 3 bases and the J gene lost 8 bases, with 8 bases spanning the gap. The CDR3 spans 11 residues. DNA of the CDR3: TGCAGTGCTAGTTCCAGCGATGAGCAGTTCTTC. Translation gives CSASSSDEQFF.

This chain links TRBV5-8 with TRBJ2-7, with D tentatively TRBD2 (5 bases). Trimming shortened V by 2 bases and J by 3 bases, and 9 bases separated the two germline ends. The germline gives CDR1 SGHTS, CDR2 YDEGEE. The CDR3 runs to 13 residues. CDR3 in DNA: TGTGCCAGCAGCTTCACCGGGGACTACGAGCAGTACTTC. Its translation: CASSFTGDYEQYF.

The chain recombines TRBV11-3 with TRBJ2-2, with D possibly being TRBD1 (5 bases). The germline gives CDR1 SGHNT, CDR2 YENEEA. Trimming removed 0 bases from V and 6 bases from J, with 11 bases in between. The length of the CDR3 is 15 residues. CDR3 bases: TGTGCCAGCAGCTTAGATAGGGGCTCTGCCGGGGAGCTGTTTTTT. Encoded protein: CASSLDRGSAGELFF.

This clone has more than one count but fewer than ten. V and J are TRBV11-2 and TRBJ1-1; D is unclear. Per germline, CDR1 SGHAT and CDR2 FQNNGV. Trimming removed 0 bases from V and 6 bases from J, with 5 bases in between. This CDR3 region has 12 residues. The CDR3: CASSLEGPEAFF. CDR3 sequence (DNA): TGTGCCAGCAGCTTAGAGGGCCCTGAAGCTTTCTTT.